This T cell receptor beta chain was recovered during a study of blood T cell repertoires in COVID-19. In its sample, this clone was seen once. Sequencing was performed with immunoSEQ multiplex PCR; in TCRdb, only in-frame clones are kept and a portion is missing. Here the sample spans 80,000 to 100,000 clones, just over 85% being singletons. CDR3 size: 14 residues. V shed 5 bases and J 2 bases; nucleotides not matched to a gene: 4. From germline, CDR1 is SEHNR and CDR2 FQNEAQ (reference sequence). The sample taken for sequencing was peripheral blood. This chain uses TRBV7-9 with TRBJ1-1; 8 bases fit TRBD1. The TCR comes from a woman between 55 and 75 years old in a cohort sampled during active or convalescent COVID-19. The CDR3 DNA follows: TGTGCCAGCAGCATCAGGGGGCTTAACACTGAAGCTTTCTTT. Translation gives CASSIRGLNTEAFF.